These T cell receptor beta chains were read from a single sample in a study of blood T cell repertoires in COVID-19. Assay used: immunoSEQ multiplex PCR; TCRdb lists only in-frame clones, some missing. This table has about 300,000 clones, approximately 88% appearing once. Material for sequencing was PBMCs or T cells enriched from blood (not recorded which). These receptors all come from a man in his 60s who had recovered from COVID-19. Both conserved end residues are part of each CDR3. D genes are given only for firm matches. Only part of the rows carry a size: once, few, many, or a class if the clone is expanded.

CAISRQGANGYTF,TGTGCCATCAGCCGACAGGGGGCCAATGGCTACACCTTC,-,TRBJ1-2,TRBD1,TRBV24-1,13
CASSPQGGLETGELFF,TGTGCCAGCAGCCCACAAGGAGGACTTGAGACCGGGGAGCTGTTTTTT,once,TRBJ2-2,-,TRBV7-2,16
CASSDWSSYEQYF,TGCGCCAGTTCGGACTGGAGCTCCTACGAGCAGTACTTC,-,TRBJ2-7,-,TRBV5-1,13
CATSQLPGSYNSPLHF,TGCGCCACCAGCCAATTACCGGGGTCCTATAATTCACCCCTCCACTTT,-,TRBJ1-6,-,TRBV4-1,16
CASSPQKGANTEAFF,TGTGCCAGCTCACCACAAAAGGGAGCGAACACTGAAGCTTTCTTT,-,TRBJ1-1,-,TRBV18,15
CASSYDRGDEQYF,TGTGCCAGCAGTTATGACAGGGGGGACGAGCAGTACTTC,-,TRBJ2-7,-,TRBV21-1,13
CAISQPQGAREQYF,TGTGCCATCAGTCAACCACAGGGGGCGAGAGAGCAGTACTTC,-,TRBJ2-7,TRBD1,TRBV10-3,14
CASSGGGLQETQYF,TGTGCCAGCAGCGGGGGAGGGCTCCAAGAGACCCAGTACTTC,-,TRBJ2-5,TRBD2,TRBV9,14
CATSEGGAGANVLTF,TGTGCCACCAGTGAGGGGGGGGCTGGGGCCAACGTCCTGACTTTC,-,TRBJ2-6,TRBD2,TRBV24-1,15
CASSSGHNSYNEQFF,TGCGCCAGCAGCTCCGGACATAACTCCTACAATGAGCAGTTCTTC,-,TRBJ2-1,-,TRBV5-1,15
CASGASGSGAYEQYF,TGTGCCAGCGGGGCTAGCGGGAGTGGGGCCTACGAGCAGTACTTC,-,TRBJ2-7,TRBD2,TRBV6-5,15
CASRFTEGSPLHF,TGTGCCAGCAGATTTACAGAGGGCTCACCCCTCCACTTT,-,TRBJ1-6,-,TRBV2,13
CASSYGGINTEAFF,TGTGCCAGCAGTTACGGGGGGATAAACACTGAAGCTTTCTTT,once,TRBJ1-1,-,TRBV6-2/TRBV6-3,14
CASSLGTHNYGYTF,TGTGCCAGCAGTTTGGGGACTCATAACTATGGCTACACCTTC,-,TRBJ1-2,-,TRBV28,14
CASTPGQVSGELFF,TGTGCCAGCACGCCGGGACAGGTGTCCGGGGAGCTGTTTTTT,-,TRBJ2-2,TRBD1,TRBV28,14